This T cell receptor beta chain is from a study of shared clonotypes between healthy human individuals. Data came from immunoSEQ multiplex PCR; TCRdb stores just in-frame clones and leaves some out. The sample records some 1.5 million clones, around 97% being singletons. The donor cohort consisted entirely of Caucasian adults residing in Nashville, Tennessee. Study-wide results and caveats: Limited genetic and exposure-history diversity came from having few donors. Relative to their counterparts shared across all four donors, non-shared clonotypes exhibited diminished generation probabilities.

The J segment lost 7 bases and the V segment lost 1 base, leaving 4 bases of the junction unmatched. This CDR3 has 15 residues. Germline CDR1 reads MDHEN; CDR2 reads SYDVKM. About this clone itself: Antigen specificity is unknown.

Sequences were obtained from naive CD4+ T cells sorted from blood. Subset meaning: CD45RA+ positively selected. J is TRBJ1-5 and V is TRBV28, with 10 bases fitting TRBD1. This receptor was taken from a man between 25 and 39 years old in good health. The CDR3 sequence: CASSLLGQGRQPQHF. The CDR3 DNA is TGTGCCAGCAGTTTATTGGGACAGGGGAGACAGCCCCAGCATTTT. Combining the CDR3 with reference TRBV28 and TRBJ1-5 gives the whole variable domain DVKVTQSSRYLVKRTGEKVFLECVQDMDHENMFWYRQDPGLGLRLIYFSYDVKMKEKGDIPEGYSVSREKKERFSLILESASTNQTSMYLCASSLLGQGRQPQHFGDGTRLSIL.